Each of the 26 T cell receptor beta chains below was sequenced from the same sample in a study of blood T cell repertoires in COVID-19. Clones were sequenced by immunoSEQ multiplex PCR, and TCRdb holds only the in-frame ones, with some missing. The table lists approximately 250,000 clones, approximately 86% of them singletons. The sample consisted of peripheral blood. These receptors were collected from a man aged 40-50 years with active or convalescent COVID-19.

This clone was observed a few times. The chain carries TRBV21-1 and TRBJ1-5. TRBV21-1 is recorded as a pseudogene. The CDR3 sequence is 17 residues long. The CDR3 protein is CASSKVTGVGSNQPQHF. The CDR3 DNA follows: TGTGCCAGCAGCAAAGTCACGGGGGTCGGTAGCAATCAGCCCCAGCATTTT.

The rearrangement uses TRBV9 and TRBJ1-1, with D unresolved. With 5 bases removed from V and 0 bases from J, the gap between germline ends came to 11 bases. Germline V gene lookup returns CDR1 SGDLS and CDR2 YYNGEE. This CDR3 has 14 residues. This chain's CDR3 is CASSFGVMNTEAFF. In DNA form, the CDR3 reads TGTGCCAGCAGTTTCGGTGTCATGAACACTGAAGCTTTCTTT. Complete variable domain (other parts from reference TRBV9 and TRBJ1-1): DSGVTQTPKHLITATGQRVTLRCSPRSGDLSVYWYQQSLDQGLQFLIQYYNGEERAKGNILERFSAQQFPDLHSELNLSSLELGDSALYFCASSFGVMNTEAFFGQGTRLTVV.

There are a few counts of this clone. This chain uses TRBV3-1 (or the pseudogene TRBV3-2) with TRBJ1-1; TRBD1 matches at 10 bases. The junction had 21 bases not matched to a gene; V was cut back by 1 base and J by 4 bases. This CDR3 contains 21 residues. Germline CDR1 LGHDT, CDR2 YNNKEL (reference sequence). This chain's CDR3 is CASSQVLLLFGTGATSTEAFF. The CDR3 nucleotides read TGTGCCAGCAGCCAAGTCCTTTTGTTATTTGGGACAGGGGCTACTAGCACTGAAGCTTTCTTT.

The chain has TRBV9 and TRBJ2-1; TRBD2 aligns across 13 bases. The CDR3 length is 19 residues. Germline V gene data show CDR1 as SGDLS and CDR2 as YYNGEE. V trimming: 0 bases; J trimming: 2 bases; junction bases outside the gene matches: 8. The CDR3 DNA reads as TGTGCCAGCAGCGTAGGGGGACTAGCGGGACCCCAGGCCTACAATGAGCAGTTCTTC. Translated: CASSVGGLAGPQAYNEQFF.

The CDR3 sequence: CATSDPQTEEFQETQYF. CDR3 sequence (DNA): TGTGCCACCAGTGATCCTCAGACAGAAGAGTTTCAAGAGACCCAGTACTTC. This chain connects TRBV24-1 to TRBJ2-5, with D tentatively TRBD1 (5 bases). This CDR3 spans 17 amino acids. The germline CDR1 and CDR2 sequences are KGHDR and SFDVKD. Trimming took 3 bases from V and 2 from J, leaving 18 bases between them.

The rearrangement uses TRBV27 and TRBJ2-7; 7 bases fit TRBD2. The germline V gene has CDR1 MNHEY and CDR2 SMNVEV (reference sequence). The CDR3 length is 14 residues. J lost 5 bases, V lost 4 bases, and 8 bases had no gene match. The CDR3 here is CASSSGGRIHEQYF. The CDR3, as DNA: TGTGCCAGCAGTTCGGGCGGGAGAATCCACGAGCAGTACTTC.

V usage is TRBV15 and J usage is TRBJ1-2, with D tentatively TRBD1 (5 bases). Germline values: CDR1 LNHNV, CDR2 YYDKDF (reference sequence). Trimming took off 3 bases at V and 2 bases at J, with 10 bases between the two ends. This CDR3 has 14 amino acids. The CDR3 nucleotides read TGTGCCACCAGCAGCCTCAAGGGGAACTATGGCTACACCTTC. Protein product: CATSSLKGNYGYTF.

The table lists this clone with a few counts. The CDR3 bases are TGTGCCAGCAGCTTGCTCCTTGAAGCTTTCTTT. It codes for CASSLLLEAFF. The rearrangement uses TRBV5-6 and TRBJ1-1; D uncertain. V was shortened by 1 base and J by 7 bases, with 5 bases between the two germline ends. CDR3 length: 11 residues. Per the germline V gene, CDR1 is SGHDT and CDR2 is YYEEEE.

The chain uses TRBV28 and TRBJ1-1; unclear D gene. There are 15 residues in the CDR3. Germline V gene data show CDR1 as MDHEN and CDR2 as SYDVKM. Trimming stripped 1 base from V and 2 bases from J, with 11 bases between. CDR3 residues: CASSLFGPPNTEAFF. CDR3 nucleotide sequence: TGTGCCAGCAGTTTATTTGGGCCACCTAACACTGAAGCTTTCTTT.

The chain joins TRBV3-1 (or the pseudogene TRBV3-2) to TRBJ2-5; 12 bases agree with TRBD2. There are 18 residues in the CDR3. V was clipped by 5 bases and J by 0 bases; unmatched bases: 10. Germline CDR1 LGHDT, CDR2 YNNKEL (reference sequence). CDR3 amino acids: CASSGTGLAGLYQETQYF. Written as DNA, the CDR3 is TGTGCCAGCAGCGGGACAGGACTAGCGGGATTGTACCAAGAGACCCAGTACTTC.

V gene TRBV9 combines with J gene TRBJ2-3; 7 nucleotides line up with TRBD1. CDR1 SGDLS and CDR2 YYNGEE come from the germline V gene. The CDR3 is 15 residues long. The V and J ends lost 2 bases and 1 base, in that order; junction bases with no gene match: 4. DNA of the CDR3: TGTGCCAGCAGCGTCGAGGGACAGCGCACAGATACGCAGTATTTT. Translation gives CASSVEGQRTDTQYF. The full variable domain, rest sourced from reference TRBV9 and TRBJ2-3, is DSGVTQTPKHLITATGQRVTLRCSPRSGDLSVYWYQQSLDQGLQFLIQYYNGEERAKGNILERFSAQQFPDLHSELNLSSLELGDSALYFCASSVEGQRTDTQYFGPGTRLTVL.

The chain has TRBV7-6 and TRBJ2-5; possible D gene TRBD2, 7 bases. Looked up from germline, CDR1 is SGHVS and CDR2 is FNYEAQ. The V gene lost 5 bases and the J gene lost 5 bases, with 21 bases spanning the gap. This CDR3 is 16 amino acids long. The CDR3 protein is CASSPYLRGGRETQYF. The CDR3 DNA is TGTGCCAGCAGCCCATATTTGAGGGGGGGCCGCGAGACCCAGTACTTC.

The V gene is TRBV7-9, the J gene TRBJ1-2; D is perhaps TRBD1 (6 bases). This CDR3 spans 15 amino acids. The germline V gene has CDR1 SEHNR and CDR2 FQNEAQ (reference sequence). V lost 4 bases and J 6 bases, leaving 18 bases between the germline ends. CDR3: CASSSRITGIDGYTF. The CDR3 nucleotides are TGTGCCAGCAGCTCCCGGATTACAGGGATAGATGGCTACACCTTC.

CDR3 DNA: TGTGCCAGCAGCCAAACTCAATCCGGGTGGACTGAAGCTTTCTTT. Amino acid sequence: CASSQTQSGWTEAFF. The chain recombines TRBV3-1 (or the pseudogene TRBV3-2) with TRBJ1-1; D remains ambiguous. Trimming cost V 2 bases and J 5 bases, with 15 bases left between them. The CDR3 runs to 15 residues. CDR1 is LGHDT, CDR2 YNNKEL, per germline (reference sequence).

The V call is TRBV13, the J call TRBJ1-2; the match to TRBD1 covers 8 bases. The CDR3 is 14 residues long. Per the germline V gene, CDR1 is PRHDT and CDR2 is FYEKMQ (reference sequence). Trimming at V came to 1 base and at J to 7 bases, leaving 5 bases not matched to a gene. CDR3 DNA sequence: TGTGCCAGCAGCTTAGATGCAGGGGGCGTTGGCTACACCTTC. Its protein is CASSLDAGGVGYTF.

There are many counts of this clone. Other nucleotide sequences from this sample produce the same CDR3. The V and J genes are TRBV3-1 (or the pseudogene TRBV3-2) and TRBJ1-2; D is ambiguous. CDR1 is LGHDT and CDR2 is YNNKEL in the germline V gene (reference sequence). V gave up 1 base and J gave up 2 bases, with 5 bases separating them. The CDR3 length is 13 residues. DNA for the CDR3: TGTGCCAGCAGCCAAGGAGGGAACTATGGCTACACCTTC. Its protein is CASSQGGNYGYTF.

J is TRBJ2-7 and V is TRBV7-8, with a weak D call TRBD2 (6 bases). Trimming pared 5 bases from V and 0 bases from J, leaving 14 bases between. The CDR3 spans 15 residues. In germline, CDR1 is SGHVS, CDR2 FQNEAQ. The CDR3 DNA sequence: TGTGCCAGCAGCCAAAGCGGAGGGAGCTCCTACGAGCAGTACTTC. The encoded protein is CASSQSGGSSYEQYF.

This clone is a singleton in its sample. The rearrangement joins TRBV5-5 to TRBJ1-5; D is perhaps TRBD1 (5 bases). This CDR3 comprises 15 residues. V lost 2 bases to trimming and J lost 2 bases, with 11 bases between them. Per germline, CDR1 SGHKS and CDR2 YYEKEE (reference sequence). The CDR3 here is CASSFSRVGNQPQHF. CDR3 bases: TGTGCCAGCAGCTTCTCCAGGGTGGGCAATCAGCCCCAGCATTTT.

The chain links TRBV29-1 to TRBJ1-4, with D maybe TRBD1 (6 bases). The germline V gene encodes CDR1 SQVTM and CDR2 ANQGSEA. Trimming left V 7 bases short and J 11 bases short, with 17 bases between. CDR3 length: 12 residues. The CDR3 coding sequence is TGCAGCGCTGGGGACATTTCGAAGAAACTGTTTTTT. This codes for CSAGDISKKLFF.

This clone was recorded once. In nucleotides, the CDR3 is TGTGCCAGCACTTCAACGGGGAACACTGAAGCTTTCTTT. As protein: CASTSTGNTEAFF. This chain links TRBV27 with TRBJ1-1, with unresolved D. Trimming pared 7 bases from V and 1 base from J, leaving 10 bases between. The CDR3 covers 13 residues. Looked up from germline, CDR1 is MNHEY and CDR2 is SMNVEV (reference sequence).

The V call is TRBV19, the J call TRBJ1-1, with D possibly TRBD1 on 6 matching bases. The CDR3 length is 15 residues. Germline CDR1 LNHDA, CDR2 SQIVND (reference sequence). The V end lost 7 bases, the J end lost 2 bases, and 17 bases lay between the germline ends. CDR3 amino acids: CASIRRGGGNTEAFF. The CDR3 nucleotides are TGTGCCAGTATCCGACGGGGGGGCGGTAACACTGAAGCTTTCTTT.

There are a few counts of this clone. The chain joins TRBV30 to TRBJ2-1; D not certain. The germline V gene has CDR1 GTSNPN and CDR2 SVGIG (reference sequence). The V end was cut by 2 bases, the J end by 8 bases, with 16 bases between. The CDR3 covers 14 residues. In DNA, the CDR3 is TGTGCCTGGAGTTCCGGGTACGGGTTGGATGAGCAGTTCTTC. It is translated as CAWSSGYGLDEQFF.

This clone has just a few counts. The rearrangement joins TRBV5-1 to TRBJ2-7; 9 bases map to TRBD2. After removal of 7 bases from V and 1 base from J, the junction contained 6 bases not matched to a gene. CDR3 size: 14 residues. Germline CDR1 SGHRS, CDR2 YFSETQ. The CDR3 nucleotides read TGCGCCAGCGCGACTAGCGGACTTTCCTACGAGCAGTACTTC. This translates into CASATSGLSYEQYF.

The chain links TRBV11-2 to TRBJ2-7, with D unclear. There are 11 residues in the CDR3. Germline CDR1 is SGHAT and CDR2 is FQNNGV. Trimming left V 5 bases short and J 6 bases short, with 8 bases between. Here the CDR3 reads CASSPTIEQYF. The DNA of the CDR3 is TGTGCCAGCAGCCCCACTATCGAGCAGTACTTC.

The chain links TRBV27 to TRBJ1-1; D is possibly TRBD1 (5 bases). The CDR3 is made up of 13 amino acids. V lost 5 bases and J lost 1, with 8 bases in between. Per the germline V gene, CDR1 is MNHEY and CDR2 is SMNVEV (reference sequence). The CDR3 nucleotides read TGTGCCAGCAGTCTGGGGGGGAACACTGAAGCTTTCTTT. Protein sequence: CASSLGGNTEAFF.

The rearrangement uses TRBV11-3 and TRBJ2-1; TRBD2 agrees at 8 bases. The CDR3 runs to 14 residues. Germline CDR1 reads SGHNT; CDR2 reads YENEEA. After removal of 5 bases from V and 10 bases from J, the junction contained 10 bases not matched to a gene. CDR3 in DNA: TGTGCCAGCAGCCTACCCGGGGGGGTAGGGGAGCAGTTCTTC. Translated: CASSLPGGVGEQFF. Drawing the rest from reference TRBV11-3 and TRBJ2-1, the complete variable domain is EAGVVQSPRYKIIEKKQPVAFWCNPISGHNTLYWYLQNLGQGPELLIRYENEEAVDDSQLPKDRFSAERLKGVDSTLKIQPAELGDSAVYLCASSLPGGVGEQFFGPGTRLTVL.